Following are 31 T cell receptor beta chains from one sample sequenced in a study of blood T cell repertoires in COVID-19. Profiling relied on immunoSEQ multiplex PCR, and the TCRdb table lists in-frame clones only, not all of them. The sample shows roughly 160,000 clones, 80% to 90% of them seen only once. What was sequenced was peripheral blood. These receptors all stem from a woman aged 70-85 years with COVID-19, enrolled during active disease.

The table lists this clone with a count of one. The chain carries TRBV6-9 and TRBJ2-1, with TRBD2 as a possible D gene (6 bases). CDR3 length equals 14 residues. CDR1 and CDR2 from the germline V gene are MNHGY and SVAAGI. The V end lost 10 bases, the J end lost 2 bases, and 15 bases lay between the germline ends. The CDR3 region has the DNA TGTGCCACGCCGAGCGGGCCCCCCTACAATGAGCAGTTCTTC. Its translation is CATPSGPPYNEQFF.

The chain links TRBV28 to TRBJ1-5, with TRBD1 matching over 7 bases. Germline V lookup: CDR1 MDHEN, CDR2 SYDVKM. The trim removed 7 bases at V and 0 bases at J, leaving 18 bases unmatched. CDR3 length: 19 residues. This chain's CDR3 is CASIRTGQLGVGSNQPQHF. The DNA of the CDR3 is TGTGCCAGCATTAGGACAGGACAACTTGGAGTTGGTAGCAATCAGCCCCAGCATTTT.

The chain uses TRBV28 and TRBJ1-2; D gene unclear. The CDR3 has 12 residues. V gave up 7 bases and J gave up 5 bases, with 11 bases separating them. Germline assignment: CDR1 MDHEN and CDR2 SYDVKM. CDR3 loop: CASTEPVYGYTF. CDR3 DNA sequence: TGTGCCAGCACCGAACCGGTGTATGGCTACACCTTC.

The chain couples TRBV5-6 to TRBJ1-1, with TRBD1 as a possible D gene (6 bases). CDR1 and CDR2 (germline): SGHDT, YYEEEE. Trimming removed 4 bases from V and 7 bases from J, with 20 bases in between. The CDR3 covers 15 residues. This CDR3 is CASSPDTGLPSEAFF. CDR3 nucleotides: TGTGCCAGCAGCCCGGATACAGGGCTGCCTAGTGAAGCTTTCTTT.

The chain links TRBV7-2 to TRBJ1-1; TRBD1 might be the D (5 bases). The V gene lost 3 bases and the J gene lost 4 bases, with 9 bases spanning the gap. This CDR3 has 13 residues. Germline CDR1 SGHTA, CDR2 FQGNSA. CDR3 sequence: CASSLTVATEAFF. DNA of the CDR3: TGTGCCAGCAGCTTGACAGTAGCCACTGAAGCTTTCTTT.

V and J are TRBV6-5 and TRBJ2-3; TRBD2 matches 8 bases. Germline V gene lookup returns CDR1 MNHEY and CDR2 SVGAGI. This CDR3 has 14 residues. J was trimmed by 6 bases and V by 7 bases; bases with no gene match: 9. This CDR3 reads CASTGGLAGDTQYF. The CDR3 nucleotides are TGTGCCAGCACCGGTGGACTAGCCGGGGATACGCAGTATTTT.

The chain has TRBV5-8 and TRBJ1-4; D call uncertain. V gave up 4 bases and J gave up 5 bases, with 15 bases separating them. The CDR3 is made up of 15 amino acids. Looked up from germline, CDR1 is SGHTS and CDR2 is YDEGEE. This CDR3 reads CASSPRVPRNEKLFF. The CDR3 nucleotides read TGTGCCAGCAGCCCGCGAGTACCACGGAATGAAAAACTGTTTTTT. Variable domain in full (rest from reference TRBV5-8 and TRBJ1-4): EAGVTQSPTHLIKTRGQQATLRCSPISGHTSVYWYQQALGLGLQFLLWYDEGEERNRGNFPPRFSGRQFPNYSSELNVNALELEDSALYLCASSPRVPRNEKLFFGSGTQLSVL.

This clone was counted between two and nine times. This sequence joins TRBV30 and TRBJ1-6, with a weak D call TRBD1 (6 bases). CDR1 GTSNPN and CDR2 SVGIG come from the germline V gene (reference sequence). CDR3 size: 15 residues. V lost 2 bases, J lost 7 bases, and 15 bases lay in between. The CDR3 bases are TGTGCCTGGAGTAAACAGGGTTTTGAAAATTCACCCCTCCACTTT. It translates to CAWSKQGFENSPLHF.

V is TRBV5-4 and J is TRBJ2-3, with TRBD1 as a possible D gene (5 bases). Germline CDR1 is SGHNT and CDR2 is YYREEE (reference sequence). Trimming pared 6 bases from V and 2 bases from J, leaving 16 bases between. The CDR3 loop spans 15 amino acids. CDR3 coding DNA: TGTGCCAGCAACGATCAGGGCTACTTCACAGATACGCAGTATTTT. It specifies CASNDQGYFTDTQYF.

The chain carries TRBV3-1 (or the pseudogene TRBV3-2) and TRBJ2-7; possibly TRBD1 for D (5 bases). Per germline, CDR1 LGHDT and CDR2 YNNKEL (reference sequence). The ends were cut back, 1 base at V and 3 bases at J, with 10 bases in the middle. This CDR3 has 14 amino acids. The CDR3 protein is CASSQVPQGYEQYF. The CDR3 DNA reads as TGTGCCAGCAGCCAAGTACCCCAGGGCTACGAGCAGTACTTC.

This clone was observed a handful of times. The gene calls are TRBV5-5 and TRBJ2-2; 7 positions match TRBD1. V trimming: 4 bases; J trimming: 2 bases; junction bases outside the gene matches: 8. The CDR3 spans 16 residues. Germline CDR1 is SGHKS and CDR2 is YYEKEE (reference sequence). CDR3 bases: TGTGCCAGCAGCAACCGACAGGGAAGCAACACCGGGGAGCTGTTTTTT. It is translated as CASSNRQGSNTGELFF.

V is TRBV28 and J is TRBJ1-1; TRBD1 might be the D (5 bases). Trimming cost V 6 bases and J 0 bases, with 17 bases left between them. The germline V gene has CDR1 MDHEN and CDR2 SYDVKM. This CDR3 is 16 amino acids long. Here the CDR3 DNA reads TGTGCCAGCAGATATCCCGGGGGAGTCTTGAACACTGAAGCTTTCTTT. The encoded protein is CASRYPGGVLNTEAFF. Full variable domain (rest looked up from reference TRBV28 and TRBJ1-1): DVKVTQSSRYLVKRTGEKVFLECVQDMDHENMFWYRQDPGLGLRLIYFSYDVKMKEKGDIPEGYSVSREKKERFSLILESASTNQTSMYLCASRYPGGVLNTEAFFGQGTRLTVV.

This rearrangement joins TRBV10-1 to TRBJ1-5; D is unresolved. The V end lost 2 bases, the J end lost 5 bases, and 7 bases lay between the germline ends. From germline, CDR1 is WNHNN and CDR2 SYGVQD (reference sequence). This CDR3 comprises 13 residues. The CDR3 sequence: CASSEGRDQPQHF. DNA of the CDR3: TGCGCCAGCAGTGAGGGTCGCGATCAGCCCCAGCATTTT.

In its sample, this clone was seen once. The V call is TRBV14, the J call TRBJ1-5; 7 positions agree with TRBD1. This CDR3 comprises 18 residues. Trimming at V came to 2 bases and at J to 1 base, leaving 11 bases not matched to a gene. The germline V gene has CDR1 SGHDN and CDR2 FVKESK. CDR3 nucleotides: TGTGCCAGCAGCCAAATCGGCCTTAGACAGGGAAGCAATCAGCCCCAGCATTTT. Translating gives CASSQIGLRQGSNQPQHF.

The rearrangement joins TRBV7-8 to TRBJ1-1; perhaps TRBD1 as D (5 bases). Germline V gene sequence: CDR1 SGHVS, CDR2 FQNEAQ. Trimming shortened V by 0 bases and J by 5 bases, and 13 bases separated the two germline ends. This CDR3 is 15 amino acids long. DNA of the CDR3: TGTGCCAGCAGCTTAGCGAGCAGGGTAGAAACTGAAGCTTTCTTT. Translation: CASSLASRVETEAFF.

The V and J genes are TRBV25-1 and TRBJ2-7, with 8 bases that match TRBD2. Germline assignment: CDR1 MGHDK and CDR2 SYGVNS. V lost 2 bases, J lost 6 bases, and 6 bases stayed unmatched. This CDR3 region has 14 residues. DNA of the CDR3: TGTGCCAGCAGTGAAGCGGGGGGCATCACCGAGCAGTACTTC. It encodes CASSEAGGITEQYF.

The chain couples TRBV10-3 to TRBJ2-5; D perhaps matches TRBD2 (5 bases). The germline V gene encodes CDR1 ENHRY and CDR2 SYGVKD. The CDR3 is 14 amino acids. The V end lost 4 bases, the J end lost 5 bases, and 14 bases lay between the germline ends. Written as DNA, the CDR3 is TGTGCCATCAGTGGTCCTCTTGAGGGCGAGACCCAGTACTTC. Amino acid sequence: CAISGPLEGETQYF.

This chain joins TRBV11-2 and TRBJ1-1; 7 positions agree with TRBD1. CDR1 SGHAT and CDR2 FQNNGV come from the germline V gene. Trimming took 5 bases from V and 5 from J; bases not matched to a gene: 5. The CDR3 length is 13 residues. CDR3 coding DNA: TGTGCCAGCAGCCCACAGGGGCGGACTGAAGCTTTCTTT. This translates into CASSPQGRTEAFF.

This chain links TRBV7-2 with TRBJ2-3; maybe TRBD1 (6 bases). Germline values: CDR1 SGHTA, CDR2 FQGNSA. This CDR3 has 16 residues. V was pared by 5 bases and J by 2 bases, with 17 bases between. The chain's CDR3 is CASSPNGGRNTDTQYF. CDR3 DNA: TGTGCCAGCAGCCCTAATGGGGGCCGTAACACAGATACGCAGTATTTT.

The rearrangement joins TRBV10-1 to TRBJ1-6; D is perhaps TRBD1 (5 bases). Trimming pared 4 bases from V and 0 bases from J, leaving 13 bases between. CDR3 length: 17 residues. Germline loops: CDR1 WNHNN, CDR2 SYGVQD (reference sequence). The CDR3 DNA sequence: TGCGCCAGCAGTGGTCTACAGGAGAGCTCCTATAATTCACCCCTCCACTTT. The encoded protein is CASSGLQESSYNSPLHF.

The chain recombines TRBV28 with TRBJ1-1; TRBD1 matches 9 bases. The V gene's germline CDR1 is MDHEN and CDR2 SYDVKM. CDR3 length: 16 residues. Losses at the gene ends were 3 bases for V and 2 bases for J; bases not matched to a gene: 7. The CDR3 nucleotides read TGTGCCAGCAGTTTCGGACAGGGGACAGATAACACTGAAGCTTTCTTT. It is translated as CASSFGQGTDNTEAFF.

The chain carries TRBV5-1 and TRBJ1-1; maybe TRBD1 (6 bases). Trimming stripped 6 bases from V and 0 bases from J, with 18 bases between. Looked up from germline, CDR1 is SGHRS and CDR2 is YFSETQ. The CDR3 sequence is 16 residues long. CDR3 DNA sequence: TGCGCCAGCAAACAATCAGGGGTCACCATGAACACTGAAGCTTTCTTT. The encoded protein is CASKQSGVTMNTEAFF. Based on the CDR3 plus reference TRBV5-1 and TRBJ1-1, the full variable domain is KAGVTQTPRYLIKTRGQQVTLSCSPISGHRSVSWYQQTPGQGLQFLFEYFSETQRNKGNFPGRFSGRQFSNSRSEMNVSTLELGDSALYLCASKQSGVTMNTEAFFGQGTRLTVV.

DNA of the CDR3: TGTGCCAGCAGCCAATCAGGACGACAGGCGTTAGCTAACTATGGCTACACCTTC. Protein product: CASSQSGRQALANYGYTF. The V call is TRBV3-1 (or the pseudogene TRBV3-2), the J call TRBJ1-2; weak D call: TRBD1 (6 bases). This CDR3 region has 18 residues. Deletions cut 2 bases from V and 0 bases from J, with 19 bases between. Germline-derived CDR1 and CDR2 are LGHDT and YNNKEL (reference sequence).

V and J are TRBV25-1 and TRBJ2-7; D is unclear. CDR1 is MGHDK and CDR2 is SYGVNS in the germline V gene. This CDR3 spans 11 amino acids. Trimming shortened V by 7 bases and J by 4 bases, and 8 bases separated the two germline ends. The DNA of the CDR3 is TGTGCCAGCACCAACTTGTACGAGCAGTACTTC. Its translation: CASTNLYEQYF.

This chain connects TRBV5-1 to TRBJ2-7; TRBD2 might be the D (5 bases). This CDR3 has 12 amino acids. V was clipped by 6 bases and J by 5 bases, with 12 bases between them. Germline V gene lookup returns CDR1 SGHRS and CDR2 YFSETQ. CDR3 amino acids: CASTGLLDEQYF. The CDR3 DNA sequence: TGCGCCAGCACGGGGTTGCTGGACGAGCAGTACTTC.

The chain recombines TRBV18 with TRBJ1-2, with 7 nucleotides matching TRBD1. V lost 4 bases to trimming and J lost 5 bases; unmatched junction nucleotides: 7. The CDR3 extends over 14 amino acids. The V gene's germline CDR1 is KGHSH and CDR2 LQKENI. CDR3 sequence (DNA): TGTGCCAGCTCACGAGAGGGGGCTCATTATGGCTACACCTTC. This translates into CASSREGAHYGYTF.

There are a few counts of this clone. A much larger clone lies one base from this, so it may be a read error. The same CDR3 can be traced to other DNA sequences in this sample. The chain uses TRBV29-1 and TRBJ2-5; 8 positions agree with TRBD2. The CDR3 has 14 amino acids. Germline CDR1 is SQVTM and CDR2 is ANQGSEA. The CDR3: CCVGGPGGGETQYF. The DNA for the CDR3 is TGCTGCGTTGGGGGACCGGGGGGGGGAGAGACCCAGTACTTC.

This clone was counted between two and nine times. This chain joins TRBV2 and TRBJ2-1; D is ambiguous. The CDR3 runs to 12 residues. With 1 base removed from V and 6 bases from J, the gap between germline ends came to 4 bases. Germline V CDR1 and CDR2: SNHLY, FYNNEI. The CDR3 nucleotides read TGTGCCAGCAGTGAAGTTCTCAATGAGCAGTTCTTC. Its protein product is CASSEVLNEQFF.

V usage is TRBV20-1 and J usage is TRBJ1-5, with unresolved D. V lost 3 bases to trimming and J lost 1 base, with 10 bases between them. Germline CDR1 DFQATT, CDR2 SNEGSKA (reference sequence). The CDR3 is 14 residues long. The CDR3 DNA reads TGCAGTGCTAGTATACCCGGGAGCAATCAGCCCCAGCATTTT. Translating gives CSASIPGSNQPQHF.

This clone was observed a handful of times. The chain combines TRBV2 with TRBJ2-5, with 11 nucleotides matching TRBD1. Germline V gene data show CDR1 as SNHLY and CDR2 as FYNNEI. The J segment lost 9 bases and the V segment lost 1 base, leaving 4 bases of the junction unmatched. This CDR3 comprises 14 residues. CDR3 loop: CASSEGTGGLPQYF. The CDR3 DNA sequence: TGTGCCAGCAGTGAAGGGACAGGGGGCTTGCCCCAGTACTTC.

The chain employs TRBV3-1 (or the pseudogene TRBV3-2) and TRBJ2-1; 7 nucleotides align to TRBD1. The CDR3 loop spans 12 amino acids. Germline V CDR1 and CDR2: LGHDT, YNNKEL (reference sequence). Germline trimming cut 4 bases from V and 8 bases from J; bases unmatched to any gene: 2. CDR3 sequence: CASSRQGDEQFF. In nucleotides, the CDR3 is TGTGCCAGCAGCCGACAGGGCGATGAGCAGTTCTTC.